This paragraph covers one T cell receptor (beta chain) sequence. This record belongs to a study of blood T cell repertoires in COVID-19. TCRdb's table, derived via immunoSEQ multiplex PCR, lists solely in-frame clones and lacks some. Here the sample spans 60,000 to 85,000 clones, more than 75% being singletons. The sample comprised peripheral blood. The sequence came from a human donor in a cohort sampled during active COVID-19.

CDR3 bases: TGTGCCAGCAGTGAATTGGAGGAAGGGGGAGCTAACTATGGCTACACCTTC. Amino acids: CASSELEEGGANYGYTF. The V call is TRBV25-1, the J call TRBJ1-2; the D gene is possibly TRBD1 (6 bases). There are 17 residues in the CDR3. Per the germline V gene, CDR1 is MGHDK and CDR2 is SYGVNS. Trimming left V 1 base short and J 0 bases short, with 15 bases between.